The rows below give T cell receptor beta chains drawn from one sample of a study of shared clonotypes between healthy human individuals. Clones were sequenced by immunoSEQ multiplex PCR, and TCRdb holds only the in-frame ones, with some missing. The profile shows approximately 350,000 clones, about 96% of them singletons. Sequencing was carried out using memory CD8+ T cells sorted from blood. Receptors originate from a man younger than 45 in good health. The CDR3 runs from the conserved cysteine through the conserved F or W.

V gene,J gene,CDR3 protein
TRBV6-5,TRBJ2-7,CASSYSMLAPYEQYF
TRBV7-2,TRBJ2-5,CASSSPDRQTQYF
TRBV21-1,TRBJ2-3,CASSERAGRTDTQYF
TRBV30,TRBJ1-2,CAWAGTGKVGTF
TRBV29-1,TRBJ2-1,CSPCAAVDEQFF
TRBV12-1,TRBJ2-5,CASSFYCLDIPQETQYF
TRBV29-1,TRBJ2-7,CSVYTSGPYEQYF
TRBV7-2,TRBJ2-2,CASSLGTTNTGELFF
TRBV28,TRBJ2-3,CASSSGRGFTDTQYF
TRBV2,TRBJ2-3,CASSELRGSTDTQYF
TRBV7-9,TRBJ1-4,CASSPIFTGGKLFF
TRBV9,TRBJ2-5,CASSVASGSKETQYF
TRBV5-1,TRBJ2-1,CASSLGEGRYEQFF
TRBV6-1,TRBJ1-1,CASSERQGPTEAFF
TRBV5-8,TRBJ2-3,CASSVDSGRAPDTQYF
TRBV10-3,TRBJ2-2,CAISFLAGGTGELFF
TRBV10-3,TRBJ2-4,CAISDTTGSKNIQYF